This entry lists 28 T cell receptor beta chains sequenced from one sample in a study of CD8 T cells in Susac syndrome. An amount of RNA that ranged from roughly 0.5 to 1 ug was reverse transcribed with random hexamers. TCRdb independently ran MiXCR on the immunoSEQ multiplex PCR reads; one entry per CDR3 protein. This sample carries fewer than 250,000 distinct CDR3 sequences, approximately 93% of them seen once, and the ten largest clones take around 0.096%. The specimen sequenced was CD4+ T cells from PBMCs. Receptors originate from a human donor in good health.

V is TRBV28 and J is TRBJ2-2; maybe TRBD2 (6 bases). Trimming removed 2 bases from V and 5 bases from J, with 9 bases in between. Germline V gene sequence: CDR1 MDHEN, CDR2 SYDVKM. This CDR3 spans 14 amino acids. DNA for the CDR3: TGTGCCAGCAGTTTAGGGGCGGGGACCGGGGAGCTGTTTTTT. It codes for CASSLGAGTGELFF.

The chain recombines TRBV5-1 with TRBJ2-2, with D tentatively TRBD1 (5 bases). Germline loops: CDR1 SGHRS, CDR2 YFSETQ. V was cut by 3 bases and J by 6 bases, with 6 bases left in between. The CDR3 extends over 12 amino acids. CDR3 bases: TGCGCCAGCAGCTGGGGCTCCGGGGAGCTGTTTTTT. Translated: CASSWGSGELFF.

This chain uses TRBV6-1 with TRBJ2-7; D is undetermined. Trimming took off 1 base at V and 2 bases at J, with 12 bases between the two ends. The germline V gene encodes CDR1 MNHNS and CDR2 SASEGT. This CDR3 region has 15 residues. CDR3 loop: CASSEGVGMTYEQYF. The CDR3 bases are TGTGCCAGCAGTGAAGGGGTAGGCATGACCTACGAGCAGTACTTC.

This sequence joins TRBV20-1 and TRBJ2-1; D gene ambiguous. Germline values: CDR1 DFQATT, CDR2 SNEGSKA (reference sequence). Trimming pared 7 bases from V and 0 bases from J, leaving 16 bases between. CDR3 length equals 15 residues. The CDR3 DNA is TGCAGTGAAGCCTTAGGCTCAAGCTCCTACAATGAGCAGTTCTTC. As protein: CSEALGSSSYNEQFF.

This sequence joins TRBV7-2 and TRBJ2-3; perhaps TRBD2 as D (5 bases). Trimming removed 4 bases from V and 1 base from J, with 18 bases in between. Germline V CDR1 and CDR2: SGHTA, FQGNSA. The CDR3 spans 17 residues. The CDR3 loop is CASSSYKLALGTDTQYF. In DNA form, the CDR3 reads TGTGCCAGCAGCTCTTATAAGTTAGCGCTGGGCACAGATACGCAGTATTTT.

V and J are TRBV7-9 and TRBJ1-2; possibly TRBD1 for D (5 bases). The CDR3 is 13 residues long. Germline lookup yields CDR1 SEHNR and CDR2 FQNEAQ (reference sequence). V was trimmed by 4 bases and J by 8 bases, leaving 14 bases between them. In DNA, the CDR3 is TGTGCCAGCAGCTCGGATTTGGGGCACGGCTACACCTTC. Its protein product is CASSSDLGHGYTF. The entire variable domain, with the rest obtained from reference TRBV7-9 and TRBJ1-2, is as follows: DTGVSQNPRHKITKRGQNVTFRCDPISEHNRLYWYRQTLGQGPEFLTYFQNEAQLEKSRLLSDRFSAERPKGSFSTLEIQRTEQGDSAMYLCASSSDLGHGYTFGSGTRLTVV.

The CDR3 reads CASSRPTGGSYEQYF. Written as DNA, the CDR3 is TGTGCCAGCAGTCGACCGACAGGGGGAAGCTACGAGCAGTACTTC. The V gene is TRBV28, the J gene TRBJ2-7, with TRBD1 matching 9 bases. The CDR3 spans 15 residues. CDR1 and CDR2 (germline): MDHEN, SYDVKM. V lost 5 bases, J lost 3 bases, and 8 bases stayed unmatched.

The chain employs TRBV7-8 and TRBJ1-2, with a tentative D call TRBD1 (5 bases). This CDR3 has 14 residues. The V gene's germline CDR1 is SGHVS and CDR2 FQNEAQ. Trimming removed 0 bases at V and 4 bases at J, with 9 bases between. The CDR3 spells CASSLALGGYGYTF. The CDR3 nucleotides are TGTGCCAGCAGCTTAGCCCTCGGGGGCTATGGCTACACCTTC.

The chain combines TRBV11-1 with TRBJ1-2; D call uncertain. Trimming pared 3 bases from V and 6 bases from J, leaving 5 bases between. Germline V gene lookup returns CDR1 SGHAT and CDR2 FQDESV (reference sequence). The CDR3 is 11 residues long. As DNA, the CDR3 is TGTGCCAGCAGCTTGACGCATGGCTACACCTTC. Amino acids: CASSLTHGYTF.

This clonotype was observed a single time. This chain joins TRBV27 and TRBJ1-2; 9 bases align to TRBD1. There are 16 residues in the CDR3. J lost 7 bases, V lost 4 bases, and 13 bases had no gene match. Germline assignment: CDR1 MNHEY and CDR2 SMNVEV (reference sequence). CDR3 amino acids: CASSSPPDRGLSGYTF. CDR3 sequence (DNA): TGTGCCAGCAGTTCGCCTCCGGACAGGGGACTGAGTGGCTACACCTTC.

The J gene is TRBJ1-1, the V gene TRBV5-4; a possible D gene is TRBD1 (5 bases). The CDR3 is made up of 14 amino acids. Trimming cost V 2 bases and J 6 bases, with 14 bases left between them. Germline V gene data show CDR1 as SGHNT and CDR2 as YYREEE (reference sequence). In nucleotides, the CDR3 is TGTGCCAGCAGCTTCTGGGGGTTGCTGCCTGAAGCTTTCTTT. Translating it yields CASSFWGLLPEAFF.

The chain employs TRBV11-1 and TRBJ2-6, with TRBD1 matching over 8 bases. Germline trimming cut 4 bases from V and 0 bases from J; bases unmatched to any gene: 11. Germline V gene sequence: CDR1 SGHAT, CDR2 FQDESV (reference sequence). There are 19 residues in the CDR3. DNA for the CDR3: TGTGCCAGCAGCTCTGATCTCAGGGGGCGTATCTCTGGGGCCAACGTCCTGACTTTC. It yields the protein CASSSDLRGRISGANVLTF.

This chain links TRBV12-3 or TRBV12-4 with TRBJ2-6; 9 nucleotides align to TRBD1. Trimming removed 6 bases from V and 4 bases from J; junction bases left unmatched: 10. The CDR3 totals 17 residues. CDR3 sequence (DNA): TGTGCCAGCAGGGGTACAGGGGGCTTGTCAGGGGCCAACGTCCTGACTTTC. It yields the protein CASRGTGGLSGANVLTF.

This clonotype was seen only a few times. The chain is built from TRBV7-3 and TRBJ1-1; no clear D. The CDR3 spans 13 residues. Germline CDR1 reads SGHTA; CDR2 reads FQGTGA. V was shortened by 5 bases and J by 5 bases, with 12 bases between the two germline ends. The CDR3 loop reads CASSQQSRTEAFF. The DNA of the CDR3 is TGTGCCAGCAGCCAGCAGTCGCGAACTGAAGCTTTCTTT.

This chain links TRBV7-3 with TRBJ2-2; possible D gene TRBD2, 7 bases. The CDR3 is 14 amino acids. V lost 4 bases and J 4 bases, leaving 10 bases between the germline ends. CDR1 SGHTA and CDR2 FQGTGA come from the germline V gene. CDR3 sequence reads: CASSSGEGTGELFF. CDR3 bases: TGTGCCAGCAGCTCAGGGGAGGGCACCGGGGAGCTGTTTTTT.

The chain has TRBV7-9 and TRBJ1-1; D possibly corresponds to TRBD1 (5 bases). Germline V gene sequence: CDR1 SEHNR, CDR2 FQNEAQ (reference sequence). Between the trimmed V and J ends, which lost 4 bases and 6 bases, there was a span of 21 bases. The CDR3 contains 16 residues. The CDR3, as DNA: TGTGCCAGCAGCTACGTCGCGGGGAGGGGTGACGCTGAAGCTTTCTTT. Translation: CASSYVAGRGDAEAFF.

This clonotype came up once. The rearrangement links TRBV14 to TRBJ2-1, with D uncertain. The CDR3 extends over 16 amino acids. V was pared by 0 bases and J by 4 bases, with 13 bases between. Germline-derived CDR1 and CDR2 are SGHDN and FVKESK. CDR3 DNA sequence: TGTGCCAGCAGCCAAGAGAGAGCGATCTCATACAATGAGCAGTTCTTC. Its protein is CASSQERAISYNEQFF.

This CDR3 reads CASSSPGTWTEAFF. CDR3 nucleotide sequence: TGTGCCAGCAGCTCTCCCGGAACCTGGACTGAAGCTTTCTTT. The V gene is TRBV7-2, the J gene TRBJ1-1, with D unresolved. The V end was cut by 4 bases, the J end by 5 bases, with 14 bases between. Germline CDR1 and CDR2: SGHTA and FQGNSA. The CDR3 is 14 amino acids.

The V call is TRBV30, the J call TRBJ2-2, with D possibly matching TRBD1 (5 bases). V was cut by 7 bases and J by 7 bases, with 16 bases left in between. The CDR3 extends over 13 amino acids. Germline lookup yields CDR1 GTSNPN and CDR2 SVGIG (reference sequence). The CDR3 spells CASRVKGGGELFF. For the CDR3, the DNA is TGTGCCTCCAGGGTAAAGGGCGGCGGGGAGCTGTTTTTT.

The rearrangement links TRBV27 to TRBJ2-1; 9 bases map to TRBD2. CDR3 length: 15 amino acids. CDR1 is MNHEY and CDR2 is SMNVEV in the germline V gene (reference sequence). The junction had 11 bases not matched to a gene; V was cut back by 7 bases and J by 7 bases. The DNA for the CDR3 is TGTGCCAGCACCAGAGGCGGGGGGGCCAGTAATGAGCAGTTCTTC. Translated: CASTRGGGASNEQFF.

The gene calls are TRBV6-1 and TRBJ2-1, with 9 bases that match TRBD2. Germline values: CDR1 MNHNS, CDR2 SASEGT. CDR3 length: 17 amino acids. The V segment lost 3 bases and the J segment 6 bases; nucleotides outside the gene matches: 12. CDR3 region: CASSELAGSFLGNEQFF. CDR3 sequence (DNA): TGTGCCAGCAGTGAGCTAGCGGGGTCCTTCTTGGGCAATGAGCAGTTCTTC.

The chain has TRBV7-9 and TRBJ2-7, with a tentative D call TRBD1 (6 bases). The CDR3 is made up of 12 amino acids. V was cut by 8 bases and J by 4 bases, with 12 bases left in between. Germline assignment: CDR1 SEHNR and CDR2 FQNEAQ (reference sequence). The CDR3 region is CASAAGAYEQYV. The CDR3 coding sequence is TGTGCCAGCGCGGCAGGGGCGTACGAGCAGTACGTC.

The chain links TRBV28 to TRBJ1-5, with 8 nucleotides matching TRBD1. Germline V CDR1 and CDR2: MDHEN, SYDVKM. The length of the CDR3 is 17 residues. V shed 1 base, J shed 11 bases, and the junction held 16 bases outside the gene matches. This CDR3 is CASSLFSSGQARPAQHF. The CDR3 nucleotides read TGTGCCAGCAGTTTATTTAGTTCGGGACAGGCGCGCCCGGCCCAGCATTTT.

The CDR3 loop is CASSPRQGSFNQPQHF. CDR3 bases: TGTGCCAGCAGTCCAAGACAGGGATCCTTCAATCAGCCCCAGCATTTT. The chain combines TRBV2 with TRBJ1-5, with 7 bases aligning to TRBD1. V dropped 5 bases and J dropped 3; count of bases not matched to a gene: 10. The CDR3 length is 16 residues. Germline loops: CDR1 SNHLY, CDR2 FYNNEI.

The rearrangement uses TRBV9 and TRBJ1-1; 9 bases fit TRBD1. The CDR3 sequence is 17 residues long. Per germline, CDR1 SGDLS and CDR2 YYNGEE. With 0 bases clipped from V and 0 bases from J, the junction kept 6 bases outside the gene matches. CDR3 nucleotide sequence: TGTGCCAGCAGCGTAGACCCCACAGGGGGCATGAACACTGAAGCTTTCTTT. Protein product: CASSVDPTGGMNTEAFF. Drawing the rest from reference TRBV9 and TRBJ1-1, the complete variable domain is DSGVTQTPKHLITATGQRVTLRCSPRSGDLSVYWYQQSLDQGLQFLIQYYNGEERAKGNILERFSAQQFPDLHSELNLSSLELGDSALYFCASSVDPTGGMNTEAFFGQGTRLTVV.

This clonotype was found once. The chain recombines TRBV19 with TRBJ2-5; TRBD2 aligns across 9 bases. The CDR3 length is 15 residues. The germline CDR1 and CDR2 sequences are LNHDA and SQIVND (reference sequence). J was trimmed by 4 bases and V by 5 bases; bases with no gene match: 8. In DNA, the CDR3 is TGTGCCAGTAGTTCGGCGGGAGGGGCCCGAGAGACCCAGTACTTC. As protein: CASSSAGGARETQYF. Full variable domain (rest looked up from reference TRBV19 and TRBJ2-5): DGGITQSPKYLFRKEGQNVTLSCEQNLNHDAMYWYRQDPGQGLRLIYYSQIVNDFQKGDIAEGYSVSREKKESFPLTVTSAQKNPTAFYLCASSSAGGARETQYFGPGTRLLVL.

The chain has TRBV20-1 and TRBJ2-1; D perhaps matches TRBD1 (6 bases). Germline CDR1 reads DFQATT; CDR2 reads SNEGSKA (reference sequence). V was trimmed by 6 bases and J by 11 bases, leaving 20 bases between them. The CDR3 totals 13 residues. In DNA, the CDR3 is TGCAGTGCCTCTCACGTAGGGGGACACCAGCAGTTCTTC. This sequence encodes CSASHVGGHQQFF.

The sample holds one count of this clonotype. V gene TRBV30 combines with J gene TRBJ2-3; 15 positions agree with TRBD2. Germline V gene sequence: CDR1 GTSNPN, CDR2 SVGIG (reference sequence). The CDR3 loop spans 14 amino acids. The J segment lost 8 bases and the V segment lost 6 bases, leaving 6 bases of the junction unmatched. The CDR3, as DNA: TGTGCCTGCGGACTAGCGGGGGGGCGGGCTACGCAGTATTTT. As protein: CACGLAGGRATQYF.